This T cell receptor beta chain came from a study of technical replicates of blood from four donors. Germline lookup yields CDR1 MDHEN and CDR2 SYDVKM. The ends were cut back, 5 bases at V and 8 bases at J, with 9 bases in the middle. The CDR3 covers 12 residues. Repertoires were generated with immunoSEQ multiplex PCR, while TCRdb's copy carries only in-frame clones and drops some. The table records about 97,000 clones, about 95% of them present only once. The source material was T cells isolated from PBMCs. The chain recombines TRBV28 with TRBJ1-4, with D unresolved. This TCR was sampled from a human donor in good health. CDR3 in DNA: TGTGCCAGCAGTAGGCAGGAAGAAAAACTGTTTTTT. Translation gives CASSRQEEKLFF.